These T cell receptor beta chains were read from a single sample in a study of tumor T cells in aggressive B-cell lymphoma. The method was immunoSEQ multiplex PCR; TCRdb's version includes in-frame clones alone and lacks a portion of them. The table has approximately 3,100 clones, less than 85% seen once. Sequencing was done on a sample of tumor tissue. All receptors derive from an adult with diffuse large B cell lymphoma. CDR3s include the opening cysteine and the closing phenylalanine or tryptophan. Fields, in order: clone size, V gene, J gene, D gene, CDR3 protein, CDR3 DNA. The D gene is left open where the match is weak. A clone size is listed for some rows: how often the clone was seen (once, few, many), or a class if it is expanded.

-	TRBV7-2	TRBJ1-5	-	CASTYAVGSNQPQHF	TGTGCCAGCACCTATGCGGTTGGGAGCAATCAGCCCCAGCATTTT
-	TRBV30	TRBJ1-1	-	CAWSVSGGIATEAFF	TGTGCCTGGAGTGTTTCCGGGGGGATTGCCACTGAAGCTTTCTTT
-	TRBV4-2	TRBJ1-3	-	CASSQDIADRTGNTIYF	TGTGCCAGCAGCCAAGACATCGCTGACAGGACTGGAAACACCATATATTTT
-	TRBV5-1	TRBJ2-1	-	CASSLETPYNEQFF	TGCGCCAGCAGCTTGGAGACTCCTTACAATGAGCAGTTCTTC
few	TRBV11-2	TRBJ1-5	TRBD1	CASSRQGNQPQHF	TGTGCCAGCAGCCGACAGGGGAATCAGCCCCAGCATTTT
-	TRBV5-5	TRBJ1-3	TRBD1	CASSAGTGYGNTIYF	TGTGCCAGCAGCGCCGGGACAGGGTACGGAAACACCATATATTTT
-	TRBV5-5	TRBJ1-2	-	CASRPDRDYGYTF	TGTGCCAGCAGACCGGACAGAGACTATGGCTACACCTTC
-	TRBV28	TRBJ2-1	TRBD2	CASSTAGGWNNEQFF	TGTGCCAGCAGCACAGCGGGGGGGTGGAACAATGAGCAGTTCTTC
-	TRBV10-3	TRBJ2-7	TRBD1	CAISDPTRTGISYEQYF	TGTGCCATCAGTGACCCTACCCGGACAGGGATCTCCTACGAGCAGTACTTC
-	TRBV4-1	TRBJ2-3	TRBD2	CASSQRTSGETLSTDTQYF	TGCGCCAGCAGCCAACGGACTAGCGGGGAGACCCTGAGCACAGATACGCAGTATTTT
-	TRBV21-1	TRBJ2-1	-	CASRLGQSYNEQFF	TGTGCCAGCAGGTTGGGACAGTCTTACAATGAGCAGTTCTTC
-	TRBV6-4	TRBJ1-5	TRBD1	CASRETGGGFQPQHF	TGTGCCAGCAGGGAGACAGGGGGAGGTTTTCAGCCCCAGCATTTT
-	TRBV27	TRBJ1-1	-	CASSFSTGITEAFF	TGTGCCAGCAGTTTCTCCACAGGGATCACTGAAGCTTTCTTT
-	TRBV5-1	TRBJ1-4	-	CASSSSGAPNEKLFF	TGCGCCAGCAGCTCGTCAGGGGCCCCTAATGAAAAACTGTTTTTT
-	TRBV6-1	TRBJ2-7	TRBD2	CAGGVGGSYEQYF	TGTGCCGGGGGGGTTGGAGGGTCCTACGAGCAGTACTTC
-	TRBV28	TRBJ2-1	TRBD2	CASSRSGSSYNEQFF	TGTGCCAGCAGCCGTAGCGGGTCCTCCTACAATGAGCAGTTCTTC
-	TRBV19	TRBJ1-5	-	CASKPGEPSNQPQHF	TGTGCCAGCAAACCTGGGGAGCCTAGCAATCAGCCCCAGCATTTT
-	TRBV21-1	TRBJ1-2	-	CASCVVRQGARANYGYTF	TGTGCCAGCTGCGTGGTTCGACAGGGGGCAAGAGCTAACTATGGCTACACCTTC
-	TRBV11-2	TRBJ2-5	-	CASSLVVGRQERTQYF	TGTGCCAGCAGCTTAGTGGTAGGCAGGCAAGAGAGGACCCAGTACTTC
large	TRBV4-1	TRBJ1-4	TRBD1	CASSSDRVNEKLFF	TGCGCCAGCAGTTCGGACAGGGTTAATGAAAAACTGTTTTTT
few	TRBV30	TRBJ1-2	-	CAWSVNSKGYTF	TGTGCCTGGAGTGTTAACTCCAAGGGCTACACCTTC
once	TRBV4-1	TRBJ2-7	TRBD2	CASSQRGLAGPHEQYF	TGCGCCAGCAGCCAGAGGGGACTAGCGGGTCCCCACGAGCAGTACTTC
-	TRBV2	TRBJ2-4	TRBD1	CASSADRDLQYF	TGTGCCAGCAGTGCCGACAGGGACCTTCAGTACTTC
-	TRBV29-1	TRBJ2-2	TRBD2	CSVAGLAGGAGELFF	TGCAGCGTTGCAGGGCTAGCGGGTGGGGCCGGGGAGCTGTTTTTT
-	TRBV29-1	TRBJ1-1	-	CSVAGETEAFF	TGCAGCGTTGCGGGGGAGACTGAAGCTTTCTTT
-	TRBV7-8	TRBJ2-7	-	CASSQLEGSYEQYF	TGTGCCAGCAGCCAACTTGAGGGCTCCTACGAGCAGTACTTC